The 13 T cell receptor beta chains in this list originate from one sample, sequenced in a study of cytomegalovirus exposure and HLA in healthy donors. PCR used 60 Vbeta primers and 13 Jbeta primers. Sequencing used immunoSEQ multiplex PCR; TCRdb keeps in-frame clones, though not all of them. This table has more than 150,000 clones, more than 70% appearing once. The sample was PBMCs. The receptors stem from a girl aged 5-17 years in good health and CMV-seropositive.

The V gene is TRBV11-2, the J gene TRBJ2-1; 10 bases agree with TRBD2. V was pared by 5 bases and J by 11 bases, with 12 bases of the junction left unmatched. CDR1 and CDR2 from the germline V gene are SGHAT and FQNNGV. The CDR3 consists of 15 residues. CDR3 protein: CASSPGWGTSAKQFF. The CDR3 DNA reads TGTGCCAGCAGCCCGGGGTGGGGGACTAGCGCTAAGCAGTTCTTC.

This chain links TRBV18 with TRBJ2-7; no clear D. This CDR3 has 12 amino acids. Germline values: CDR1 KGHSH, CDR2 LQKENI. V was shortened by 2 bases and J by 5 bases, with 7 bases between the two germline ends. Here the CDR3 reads CASSPVSDEQYF. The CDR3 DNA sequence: TGTGCCAGCTCACCAGTATCCGACGAGCAGTACTTC.

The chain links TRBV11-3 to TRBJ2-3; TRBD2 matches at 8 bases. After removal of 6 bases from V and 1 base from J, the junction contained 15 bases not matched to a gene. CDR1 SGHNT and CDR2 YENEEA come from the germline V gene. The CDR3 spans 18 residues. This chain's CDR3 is CASRGPSGSLVGTDTQYF. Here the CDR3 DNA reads TGTGCCAGCAGGGGGCCTAGCGGGTCTTTGGTGGGCACAGATACGCAGTATTTT.

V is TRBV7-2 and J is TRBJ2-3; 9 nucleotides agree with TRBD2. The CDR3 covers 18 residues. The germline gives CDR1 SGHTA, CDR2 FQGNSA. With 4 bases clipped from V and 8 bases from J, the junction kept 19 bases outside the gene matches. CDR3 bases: TGTGCCAGCAGCTCGCGCCCTAGCGGGGTTTCCAAGGGTGTTACGCAGTATTTT. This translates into CASSSRPSGVSKGVTQYF. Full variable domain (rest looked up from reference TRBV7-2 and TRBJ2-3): GAGVSQSPSNKVTEKGKDVELRCDPISGHTALYWYRQSLGQGLEFLIYFQGNSAPDKSGLPSDRFSAERTGGSVSTLTIQRTQQEDSAVYLCASSSRPSGVSKGVTQYFGPGTRLTVL.

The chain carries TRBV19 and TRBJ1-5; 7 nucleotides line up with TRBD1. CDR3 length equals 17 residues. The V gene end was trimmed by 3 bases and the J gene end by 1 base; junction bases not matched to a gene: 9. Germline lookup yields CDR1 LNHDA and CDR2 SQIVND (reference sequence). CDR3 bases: TGTGCCAGTAGTATCCAAGATACAGGGGACAGCAATCAGCCCCAGCATTTT. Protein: CASSIQDTGDSNQPQHF.

The CDR3 nucleotides are TGTGCCAGCAGTGAAGAAGGTTATTCGGGGACCCAGTACTTC. Its translation: CASSEEGYSGTQYF. The rearrangement links TRBV2 to TRBJ2-5, with D unresolved. Trimming pared 1 base from V and 7 bases from J, leaving 13 bases between. The CDR3 sequence is 14 residues long. CDR1 and CDR2 (germline): SNHLY, FYNNEI.

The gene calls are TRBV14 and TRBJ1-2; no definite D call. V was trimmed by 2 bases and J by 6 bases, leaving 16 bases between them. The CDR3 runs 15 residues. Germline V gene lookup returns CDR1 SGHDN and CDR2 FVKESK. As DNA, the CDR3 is TGTGCCAGCAGCCAACAAGTCACAGAGAAAGATGGCTACACCTTC. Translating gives CASSQQVTEKDGYTF.

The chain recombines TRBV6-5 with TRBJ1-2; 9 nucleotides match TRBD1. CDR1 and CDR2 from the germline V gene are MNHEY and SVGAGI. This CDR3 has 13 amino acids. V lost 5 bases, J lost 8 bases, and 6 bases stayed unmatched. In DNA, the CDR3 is TGTGCCAGCAGTCTCGGGACAGGGCTGGGCTACACCTTC. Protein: CASSLGTGLGYTF.

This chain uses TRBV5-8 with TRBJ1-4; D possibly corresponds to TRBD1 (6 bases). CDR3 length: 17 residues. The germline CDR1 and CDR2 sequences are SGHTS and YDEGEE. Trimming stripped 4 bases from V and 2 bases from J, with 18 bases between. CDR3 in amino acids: CASSTTGRGRTNEKLFF. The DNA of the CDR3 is TGTGCCAGCAGCACCACAGGGAGAGGGCGGACTAATGAAAAACTGTTTTTT.

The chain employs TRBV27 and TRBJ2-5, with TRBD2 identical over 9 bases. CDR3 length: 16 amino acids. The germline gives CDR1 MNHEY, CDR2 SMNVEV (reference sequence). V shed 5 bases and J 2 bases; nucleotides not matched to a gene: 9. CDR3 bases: TGTGCCAGCAGTCCCAGAAGTAGCGGGAGACAAGAGACCCAGTACTTC. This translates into CASSPRSSGRQETQYF.

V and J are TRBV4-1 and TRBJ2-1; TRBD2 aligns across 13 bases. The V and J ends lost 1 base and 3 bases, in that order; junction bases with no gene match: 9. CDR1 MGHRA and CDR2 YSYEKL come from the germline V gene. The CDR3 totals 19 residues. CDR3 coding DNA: TGCGCCAGCAGCCAAGGGACTAGCGGGAGTTGGGGGCTCTACAATGAGCAGTTCTTC. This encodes CASSQGTSGSWGLYNEQFF.

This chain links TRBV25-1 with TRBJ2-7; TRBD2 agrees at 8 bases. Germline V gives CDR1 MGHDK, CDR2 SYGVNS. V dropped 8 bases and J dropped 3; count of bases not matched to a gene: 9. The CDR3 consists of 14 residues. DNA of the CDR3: TGTGCCAGCTCCGGGGGACTAGATTACTACGAGCAGTACTTC. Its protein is CASSGGLDYYEQYF.

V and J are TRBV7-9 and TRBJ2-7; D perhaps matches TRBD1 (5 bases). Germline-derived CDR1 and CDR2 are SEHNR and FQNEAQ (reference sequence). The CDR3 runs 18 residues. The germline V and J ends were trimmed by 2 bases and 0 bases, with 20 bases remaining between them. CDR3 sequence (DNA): TGTGCCAGCAGCTTATACCCGCAGGGTGACAGAACCTCCTACGAGCAGTACTTC. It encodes CASSLYPQGDRTSYEQYF.